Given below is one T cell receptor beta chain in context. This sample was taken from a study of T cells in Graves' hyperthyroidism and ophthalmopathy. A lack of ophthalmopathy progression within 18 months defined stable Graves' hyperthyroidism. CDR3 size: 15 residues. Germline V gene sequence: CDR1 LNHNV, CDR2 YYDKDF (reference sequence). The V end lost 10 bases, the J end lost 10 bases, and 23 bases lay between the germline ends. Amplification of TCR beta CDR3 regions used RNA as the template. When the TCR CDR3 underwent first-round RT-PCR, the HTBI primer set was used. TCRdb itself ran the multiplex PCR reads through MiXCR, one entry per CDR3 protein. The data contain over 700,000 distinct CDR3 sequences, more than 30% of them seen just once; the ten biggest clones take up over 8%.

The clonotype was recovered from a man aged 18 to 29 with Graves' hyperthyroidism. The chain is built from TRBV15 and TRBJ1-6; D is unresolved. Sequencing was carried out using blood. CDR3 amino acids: CASSLYAQTGSPLHF. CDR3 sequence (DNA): TGTGCCAGCAGTTTATATGCCCAGACGGGCTCACCCCTCCACTTT. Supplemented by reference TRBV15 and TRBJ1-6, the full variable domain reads DAMVIQNPRYQVTQFGKPVTLSCSQTLNHNVMYWYQQKSSQAPKLLFHYYDKDFNNEADTPDNFQSRRPNTSFCFLDIRSPGLGDTAMYLCASSLYAQTGSPLHFGNGTRLTVT.